This T cell receptor (beta chain) was captured in a study of blood T cell repertoires in COVID-19. Study-wide background: Samples of COVID-19 (acute and convalescent) were obtained from the United States, Italy and Spain. In each case, the material was cDNA or gDNA derived from T cells, B-cell-depleted T cells, or PBMCs.

In the original processing: Reference gene primer amplification gave nucleated cell count estimates. Libraries were prepared by immunoSEQ multiplex PCR; TCRdb keeps only in-frame clonotypes and omits some of them. V and J calls and clone size are as listed in that table; D and trimming were resolved from the DNA. The table records roughly 100,000 clones, almost 85% of them present only once. The TCR originated in a man aged 40-55 years with active or convalescent COVID-19. The sequenced sample consisted of peripheral blood.

In nucleotides, the CDR3 is TGCGCCAGCAGCTCCGGACAGCCTTCTTTTGAGCAGTACTTC. Its translation is CASSSGQPSFEQYF. The V and J genes are TRBV5-1 and TRBJ2-7, with D perhaps TRBD1 (6 bases). The length of the CDR3 is 14 residues. V lost 3 bases, J lost 7 bases, and 17 bases lay in between. Looked up from germline, CDR1 is SGHRS and CDR2 is YFSETQ.